These 7 T cell receptor beta chains share one sample of origin, sequenced in a study of radiation and T cells in renal cell carcinoma. This sample's time point: baseline pretreatment blood. Treatment meaning: 15 Gy SBRT to primary tumor, nephrectomy 4 weeks later. Assay used: immunoSEQ multiplex PCR; TCRdb lists only in-frame clones, some missing. The table records 130,000 to 150,000 clones, approximately 91% of them present only once. The sequencing here drew on blood, taken from a patient whose treatment included radiotherapy and nephrectomy. Source of these receptors: a woman between 50 and 59 years old with renal cell carcinoma.

The J gene is TRBJ1-6, the V gene TRBV5-4; 8 bases map to TRBD1. Germline values: CDR1 SGHNT, CDR2 YYREEE (reference sequence). J gave up 5 bases and V 5 bases, and 9 bases lay outside the gene matches. This CDR3 contains 16 residues. The CDR3, as DNA: TGTGCCAGCAGAGACAGGGGATTGAGAAATAATTCACCCCTCCACTTT. Translating gives CASRDRGLRNNSPLHF.

V and J are TRBV29-1 and TRBJ1-2, with a weak D call TRBD1 (5 bases). Per germline, CDR1 SQVTM and CDR2 ANQGSEA. The CDR3 covers 14 residues. Trimming removed 2 bases from V and 4 bases from J, with 14 bases in between. The chain's CDR3 is CSVEPRGAFYGYTF. DNA of the CDR3: TGCAGCGTTGAACCAAGGGGCGCTTTCTATGGCTACACCTTC.

This chain uses TRBV7-8 with TRBJ2-1, with 11 bases matching TRBD1. The germline V gene has CDR1 SGHVS and CDR2 FQNEAQ. The length of the CDR3 is 16 residues. The V segment lost 5 bases and the J segment 1 base; nucleotides outside the gene matches: 4. CDR3 sequence: CASSPRDRGSYNEQFF. CDR3 bases: TGTGCCAGCAGCCCCCGGGACAGGGGGTCCTACAATGAGCAGTTCTTC.

About this clone: The same CDR3 also results from other DNA sequences found in this sample. The V gene is TRBV5-6, the J gene TRBJ1-5, with TRBD1 matching over 8 bases. V lost 3 bases and J lost 1; bases outside the gene matches: 3. This CDR3 is built from 15 residues. Germline values: CDR1 SGHDT, CDR2 YYEEEE. The CDR3 reads CASSSWDRSNQPQHF. The CDR3 DNA is TGTGCCAGCAGCTCATGGGACAGGAGCAATCAGCCCCAGCATTTT.

Of note for this clone: Other DNA sequences from this sample encode an identical CDR3 as well. V is TRBV6-5 and J is TRBJ2-3, with 10 bases that match TRBD2. The CDR3 runs to 15 residues. Trimming took 2 bases from V and 3 from J; bases not matched to a gene: 2. Germline lookup yields CDR1 MNHEY and CDR2 SVGAGI. The CDR3 reads CASSYASGGTDTQYF. As DNA, the CDR3 is TGTGCCAGCAGTTACGCTAGCGGGGGAACAGATACGCAGTATTTT.

The chain links TRBV18 to TRBJ2-1; no reliable D call. Trimming shortened V by 0 bases and J by 8 bases, and 5 bases separated the two germline ends. The CDR3 is 12 amino acids. Germline CDR1 KGHSH, CDR2 LQKENI. CDR3 sequence (DNA): TGTGCCAGCTCACCACCGGGGTATGAGCAGTTCTTC. The encoded protein is CASSPPGYEQFF.

V and J are TRBV2 and TRBJ1-5, with D unresolved. The CDR3 consists of 15 residues. Germline V gene data show CDR1 as SNHLY and CDR2 as FYNNEI. V was pared by 6 bases and J by 3 bases, with 15 bases between. As DNA, the CDR3 is TGTGCCAGCAGGACCCGACATTTTATCAATCAGCCCCAGCATTTT. Amino acid sequence: CASRTRHFINQPQHF. Full variable domain (rest looked up from reference TRBV2 and TRBJ1-5): EPEVTQTPSHQVTQMGQEVILRCVPISNHLYFYWYRQILGQKVEFLVSFYNNEISEKSEIFDDQFSVERPDGSNFTLKIRSTKLEDSAMYFCASRTRHFINQPQHFGDGTRLSIL.